The clone carrying this T cell receptor beta chain appeared once. The data were obtained in a study of shared clonotypes between healthy human individuals. This CDR3 comprises 15 residues. J lost 7 bases, V lost 9 bases, and 13 bases had no gene match. From germline, CDR1 is SGHAT and CDR2 FQNNGV. Libraries were prepared by immunoSEQ multiplex PCR; TCRdb keeps only in-frame clonotypes and omits some of them. The table has 170,000 or so clones, 66% seen once; the top ten hold over 9.5%. The receptor was isolated from a man aged 25 to 40 in good health. Source material: memory CD4+ T cells sorted from blood. Sample subset: CD45RA-negative fraction. The chain has TRBV11-2 and TRBJ2-2; 8 nucleotides agree with TRBD2. The CDR3 nucleotides are TGTGCCAGTTCAAGGAGCGGGAGCGACGTCGGGGAGCTGTTTTTT. It specifies CASSRSGSDVGELFF.